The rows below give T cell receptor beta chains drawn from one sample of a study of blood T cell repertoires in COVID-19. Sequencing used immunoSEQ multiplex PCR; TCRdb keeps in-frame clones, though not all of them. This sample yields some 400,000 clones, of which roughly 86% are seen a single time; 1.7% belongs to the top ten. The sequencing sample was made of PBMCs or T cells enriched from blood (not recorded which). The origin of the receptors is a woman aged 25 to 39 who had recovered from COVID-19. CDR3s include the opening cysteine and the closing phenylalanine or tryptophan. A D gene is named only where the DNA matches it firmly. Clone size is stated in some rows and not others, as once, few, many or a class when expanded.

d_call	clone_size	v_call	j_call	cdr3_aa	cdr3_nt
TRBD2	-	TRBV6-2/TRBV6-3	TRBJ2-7	CASSYDAGTSDEQYF	TGTGCCAGCAGTTACGACGCCGGGACTAGCGACGAGCAGTACTTC
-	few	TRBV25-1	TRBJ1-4	CASSEPYPATNEKLFF	TGTGCCAGCAGTGAACCCTACCCGGCAACTAATGAAAAACTGTTTTTT
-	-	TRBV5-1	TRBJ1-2	CASRPTGLFGYTF	TGCGCCAGCAGACCTACAGGGTTGTTTGGCTACACCTTC
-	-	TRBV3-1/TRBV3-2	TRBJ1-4	CASSQVVQRREKLFF	TGTGCCAGCAGCCAAGTGGTACAGCGGCGGGAAAAACTGTTTTTT
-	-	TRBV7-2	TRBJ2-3	CASSLGIIPDTQYF	TGTGCCAGCAGCTTAGGTATTATTCCGGATACGCAGTATTTT
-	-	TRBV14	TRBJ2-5	CASSQASSPVETQYF	TGTGCCAGCAGCCAAGCCTCTAGCCCCGTAGAGACCCAGTACTTC
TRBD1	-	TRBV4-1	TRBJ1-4	CASSQPDRGPGEKLFF	TGCGCCAGCAGCCAACCCGACAGGGGGCCGGGTGAAAAACTGTTTTTT
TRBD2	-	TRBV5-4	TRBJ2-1	CASSLVAGAEQFF	TGTGCCAGCAGCTTAGTAGCGGGCGCTGAGCAGTTCTTC
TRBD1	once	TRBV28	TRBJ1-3	CASSFFRGRWGNTIYF	TGTGCCAGCAGTTTTTTCAGGGGGCGTTGGGGAAACACCATATATTTT
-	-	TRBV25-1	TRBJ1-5	CASRQGDQPQHF	TGTGCCAGCAGACAGGGCGATCAGCCCCAGCATTTT
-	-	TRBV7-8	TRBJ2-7	CASSFSSAYEQYF	TGTGCCAGCAGCTTCAGTAGCGCCTACGAGCAGTACTTC
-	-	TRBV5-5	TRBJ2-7	CASSLDQYEQYF	TGTGCCAGCAGCTTGGACCAGTACGAGCAGTACTTC
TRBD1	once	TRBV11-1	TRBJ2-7	CASSMSGGSYEQYF	TGTGCCAGCAGCATGTCAGGGGGCTCCTACGAGCAGTACTTC
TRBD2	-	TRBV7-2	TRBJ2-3	CASSLLGSGGTDTQYF	TGTGCCAGCAGCCTCTTAGGGAGCGGGGGCACAGATACGCAGTATTTT
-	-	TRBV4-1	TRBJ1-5	CASSERAGMDQPQHF	TGCGCCAGCAGCGAAAGAGCAGGGATGGATCAGCCCCAGCATTTT
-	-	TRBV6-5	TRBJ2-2	CAGGGSGVLFF	TGTGCCGGGGGCGGTTCAGGTGTGCTGTTTTTT
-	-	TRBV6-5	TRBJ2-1	CASNTGEYNEQFF	TGTGCCAGCAATACGGGGGAATACAATGAGCAGTTCTTC
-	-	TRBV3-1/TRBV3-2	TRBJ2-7	CASSPNSFGSYEQYF	TGTGCCAGCAGCCCGAACAGTTTTGGCTCCTACGAGCAGTACTTC
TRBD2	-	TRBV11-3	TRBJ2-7	CASSPGLGYEQYF	TGTGCCAGCAGCCCTGGACTAGGGTACGAGCAGTACTTC
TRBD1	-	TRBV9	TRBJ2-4	CASSTGDRGVQYF	TGTGCCAGCAGCACGGGGGACAGGGGGGTTCAGTACTTC
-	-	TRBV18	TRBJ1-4	CASSPPGSRVDEKLFF	TGTGCCAGCTCACCACCGGGAAGCAGGGTGGATGAAAAACTGTTTTTT
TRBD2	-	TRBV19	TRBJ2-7	CASSIVAGTSGFSSYEQYF	TGTGCCAGTAGTATTGTCGCCGGGACTAGCGGTTTTAGCTCCTACGAGCAGTACTTC
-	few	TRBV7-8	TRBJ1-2	CASSLVIRDTSNYGYTF	TGTGCCAGCAGCTTAGTTATCCGGGACACCTCTAACTATGGCTACACCTTC
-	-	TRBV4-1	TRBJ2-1	CASSQERSPSSSYNEQFF	TGCGCCAGCAGCCAAGAGCGGTCCCCCTCTAGCTCCTACAATGAGCAGTTCTTC
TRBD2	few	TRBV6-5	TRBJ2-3	CASSPGLAGTDTQYF	TGTGCCAGCAGTCCGGGACTAGCGGGTACAGATACGCAGTATTTT
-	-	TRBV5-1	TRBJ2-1	CASSFRDTYNEQFF	TGCGCCAGCAGCTTCCGGGACACCTACAATGAGCAGTTCTTC
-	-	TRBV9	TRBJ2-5	CASSVEGRGGTQYF	TGTGCCAGCAGCGTAGAAGGGCGGGGAGGGACCCAGTACTTC
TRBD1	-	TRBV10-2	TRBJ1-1	CASSGTGNAEAFF	TGCGCCAGCAGCGGGACAGGGAACGCTGAAGCTTTCTTT
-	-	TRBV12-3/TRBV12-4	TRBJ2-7	CASSFAGDEQYF	TGTGCCAGCAGTTTCGCAGGGGACGAGCAGTACTTC